This T cell receptor (beta chain) stems from a study of human T cells and chemical hapten exposure. Study as a whole: It was small differences in pooled library volume that mainly caused per-sample TCR yields to vary.

A single record per CDR3 protein comes from TCRdb applying MiXCR to the RACE reads. The sample has fewer than 500,000 distinct CDR3 sequences, more than 4.5% seen once. CDR3 size: 15 residues. Germline V gene lookup returns CDR1 SNHLY and CDR2 FYNNEI. Trimming shortened V by 2 bases and J by 4 bases, and 15 bases separated the two germline ends. As for time point: patch test 1, 2 weeks after DPC sensitization. Treatment in this sample: therapeutic diphenylcyclopropenone sensitization with weekly scalp DPC. It was unfractionated whole blood from which total RNA was extracted. This receptor was taken from a woman between 50 and 59 years old with alopecia areata. Some clones in this sample may be carry-over from other donors' samples. The V and J genes are TRBV2 and TRBJ2-7, with D perhaps given as TRBD1 or TRBD2 (5 bases each). Material: whole blood, obtained in connection with sensitization to the hapten diphenylcyclopropenone (DPC). CDR3 sequence reads: CASSEHGDPLYEQYF. For the CDR3, the DNA is TGTGCCAGCAGTGAACACGGGGACCCCCTTTACGAGCAGTACTTC.